A selection of T cell receptor beta chains follows, all from one sample in a study of T cells after yellow fever vaccination. TCRdb reprocessed the 5' RACE reads via MiXCR and lists one record per CDR3 protein. The sample carries a few hundred thousand distinct CDR3 sequences, roughly 4.3% recorded once. This specimen consisted of PBMCs, obtained 5 days after the yellow fever booster vaccination. Every receptor here comes from a man aged 18 to 35 who received the YFV17D yellow fever vaccine. The CDR3 runs from the conserved cysteine through the conserved F or W. The order of the fields is V gene, CDR3 protein.

V gene: TRBV28
CDR3 protein: CASSPLTGMITGNTIYF

V gene: TRBV18
CDR3 protein: CASSRGTGLNEKLFF

V gene: TRBV4-3
CDR3 protein: CASSQVANEQFF

V gene: TRBV5-1
CDR3 protein: CASSLGSIGETQYF

V gene: TRBV12-3/TRBV12-4
CDR3 protein: CASSFGFGGGGTDTQYF

V gene: TRBV19
CDR3 protein: CASSIRQTYEQYF

V gene: TRBV19
CDR3 protein: CASSMPGTGVLGNQPQHF

V gene: TRBV6-5
CDR3 protein: CASSFTQGSGQTQYF

V gene: TRBV7-2
CDR3 protein: CASSLVTDGYSNQPQHF

V gene: TRBV4-2
CDR3 protein: CASSQDSLRDSSYEQYF

V gene: TRBV20-1
CDR3 protein: CSASRGGGIDNSPLHF

V gene: TRBV12-3/TRBV12-4
CDR3 protein: CASSLARVLHNEQFF

V gene: TRBV20-1
CDR3 protein: CSARDVRGGNYNEQFF

V gene: TRBV7-3
CDR3 protein: CASRVDRHTEAFF

V gene: TRBV6-2/TRBV6-3
CDR3 protein: CASTRNGAFEYF

V gene: TRBV30
CDR3 protein: CAWSYSGGTEAFF

V gene: TRBV9
CDR3 protein: CASSTTDRSSQYF

V gene: TRBV6-5
CDR3 protein: CASSYSPSYGYTF

V gene: TRBV6-5
CDR3 protein: CASSYSRRGGFGNSPLHF